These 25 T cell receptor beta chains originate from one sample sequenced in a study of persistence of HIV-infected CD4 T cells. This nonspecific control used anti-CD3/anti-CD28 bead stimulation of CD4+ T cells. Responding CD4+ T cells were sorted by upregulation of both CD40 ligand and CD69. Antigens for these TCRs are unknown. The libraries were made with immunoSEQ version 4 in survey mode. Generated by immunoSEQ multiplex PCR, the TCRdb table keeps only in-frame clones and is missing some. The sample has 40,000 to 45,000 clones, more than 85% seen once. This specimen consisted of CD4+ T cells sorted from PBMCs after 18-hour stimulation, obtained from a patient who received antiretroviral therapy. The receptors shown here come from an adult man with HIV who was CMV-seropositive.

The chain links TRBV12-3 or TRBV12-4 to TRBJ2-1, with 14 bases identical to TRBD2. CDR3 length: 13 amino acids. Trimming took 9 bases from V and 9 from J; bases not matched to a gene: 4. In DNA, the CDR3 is TGTGCCAGGACTAGCGGGGGGGATAGTGAGCAGTTCTTC. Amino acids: CARTSGGDSEQFF.

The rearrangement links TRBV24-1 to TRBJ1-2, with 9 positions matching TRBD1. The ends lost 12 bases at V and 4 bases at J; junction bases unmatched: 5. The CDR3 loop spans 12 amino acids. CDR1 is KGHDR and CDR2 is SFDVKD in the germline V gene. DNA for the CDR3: TGTGCCGTCGGGACAGGGATCTATGGCTACACCTTC. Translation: CAVGTGIYGYTF.

The CDR3: CASSLFRDSSEQYF. CDR3 sequence (DNA): TGTGCCAGCAGTTTATTCAGAGACAGCTCCGAGCAGTACTTC. The V call is TRBV28, the J call TRBJ2-7; possible D gene TRBD1, 5 bases. The germline V gene encodes CDR1 MDHEN and CDR2 SYDVKM. The CDR3 has 14 residues. V was clipped by 1 base and J by 6 bases, with 13 bases between them.

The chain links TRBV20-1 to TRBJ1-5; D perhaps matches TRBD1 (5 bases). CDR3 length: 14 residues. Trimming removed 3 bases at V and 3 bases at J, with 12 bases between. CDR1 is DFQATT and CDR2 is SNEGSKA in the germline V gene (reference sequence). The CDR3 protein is CSASQGGDNQPQHF. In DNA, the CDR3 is TGCAGTGCTAGTCAGGGAGGGGACAATCAGCCCCAGCATTTT.

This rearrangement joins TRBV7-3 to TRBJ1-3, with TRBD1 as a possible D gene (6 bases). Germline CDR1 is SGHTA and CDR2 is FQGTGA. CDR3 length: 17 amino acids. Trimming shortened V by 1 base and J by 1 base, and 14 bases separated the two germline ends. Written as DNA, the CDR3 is TGTGCCAGCAGCTTAAACCCCCCGGGGGCATCTGGAAACACCATATATTTT. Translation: CASSLNPPGASGNTIYF.

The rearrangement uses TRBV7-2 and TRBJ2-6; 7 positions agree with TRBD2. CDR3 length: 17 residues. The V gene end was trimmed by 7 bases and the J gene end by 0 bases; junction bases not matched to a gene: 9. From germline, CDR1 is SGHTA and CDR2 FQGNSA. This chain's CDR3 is CASTLNGGNSGANVLTF. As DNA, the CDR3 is TGTGCCAGCACCTTGAACGGGGGGAACTCTGGGGCCAACGTCCTGACTTTC.

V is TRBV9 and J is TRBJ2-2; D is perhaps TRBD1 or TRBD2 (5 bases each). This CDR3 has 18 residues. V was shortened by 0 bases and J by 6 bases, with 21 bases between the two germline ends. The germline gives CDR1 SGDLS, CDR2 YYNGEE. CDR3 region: CASSVDTWGKESAGELFF. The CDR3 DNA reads TGTGCCAGCAGCGTAGATACCTGGGGGAAAGAGTCCGCCGGGGAGCTGTTTTTT.

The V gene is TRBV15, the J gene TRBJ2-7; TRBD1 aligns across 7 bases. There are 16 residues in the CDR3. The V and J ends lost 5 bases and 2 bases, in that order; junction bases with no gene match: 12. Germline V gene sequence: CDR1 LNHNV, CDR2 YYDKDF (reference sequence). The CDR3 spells CATSRLTGTKAYEQYF. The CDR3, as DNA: TGTGCCACCAGCCGCTTGACAGGGACGAAGGCCTACGAGCAGTACTTC.

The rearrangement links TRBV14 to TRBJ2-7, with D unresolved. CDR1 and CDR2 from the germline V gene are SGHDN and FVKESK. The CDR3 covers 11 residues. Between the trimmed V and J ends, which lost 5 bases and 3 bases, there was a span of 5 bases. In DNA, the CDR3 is TGTGCCAGCAGCAATCTCTACGAGCAGTACTTC. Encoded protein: CASSNLYEQYF. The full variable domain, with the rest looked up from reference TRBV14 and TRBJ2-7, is EAGVTQFPSHSVIEKGQTVTLRCDPISGHDNLYWYRRVMGKEIKFLLHFVKESKQDESGMPNNRFLAERTGGTYSTLKVQPAELEDSGVYFCASSNLYEQYFGPGTRLTVT.

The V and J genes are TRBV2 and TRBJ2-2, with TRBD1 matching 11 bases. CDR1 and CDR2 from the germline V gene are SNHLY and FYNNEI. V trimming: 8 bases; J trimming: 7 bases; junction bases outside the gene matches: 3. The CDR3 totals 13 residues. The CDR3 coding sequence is TGTGCCAGCGGACAGGGGGCCGTCGGGGAGCTGTTTTTT. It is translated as CASGQGAVGELFF.

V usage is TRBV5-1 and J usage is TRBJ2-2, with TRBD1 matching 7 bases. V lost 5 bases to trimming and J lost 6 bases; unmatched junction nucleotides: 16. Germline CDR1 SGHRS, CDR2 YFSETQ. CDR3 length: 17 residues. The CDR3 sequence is CASSFAQTGSFPGELFF. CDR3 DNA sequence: TGCGCCAGCAGTTTTGCGCAGACAGGGTCTTTTCCCGGGGAGCTGTTTTTT. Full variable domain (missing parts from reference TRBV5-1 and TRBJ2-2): KAGVTQTPRYLIKTRGQQVTLSCSPISGHRSVSWYQQTPGQGLQFLFEYFSETQRNKGNFPGRFSGRQFSNSRSEMNVSTLELGDSALYLCASSFAQTGSFPGELFFGEGSRLTVL.

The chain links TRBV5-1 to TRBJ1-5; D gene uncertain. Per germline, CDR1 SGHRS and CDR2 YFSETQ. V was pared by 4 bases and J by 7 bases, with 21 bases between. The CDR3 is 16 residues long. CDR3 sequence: CASSPGDSGFGQPQHF. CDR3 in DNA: TGCGCCAGCAGCCCGGGCGACTCGGGGTTTGGACAGCCCCAGCATTTT.

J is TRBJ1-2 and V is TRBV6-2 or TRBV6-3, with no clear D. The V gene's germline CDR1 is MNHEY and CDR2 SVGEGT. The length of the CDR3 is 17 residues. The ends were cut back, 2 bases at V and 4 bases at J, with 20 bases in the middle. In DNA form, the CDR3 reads TGTGCCAGCAGTTACGTGGAGGGTGAACTTTTTATCTATGGCTACACCTTC. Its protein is CASSYVEGELFIYGYTF.

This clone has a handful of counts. The CDR3 region is CASSRSTRSGEAFF. CDR3 bases: TGTGCCAGCAGTCGAAGTACAAGGTCGGGAGAAGCTTTCTTT. This rearrangement joins TRBV6-2 or TRBV6-3 to TRBJ1-1; D remains ambiguous. CDR3 length: 14 residues. Germline CDR1 and CDR2: MNHEY and SVGEGT. V was pared by 5 bases and J by 8 bases, with 18 bases between.

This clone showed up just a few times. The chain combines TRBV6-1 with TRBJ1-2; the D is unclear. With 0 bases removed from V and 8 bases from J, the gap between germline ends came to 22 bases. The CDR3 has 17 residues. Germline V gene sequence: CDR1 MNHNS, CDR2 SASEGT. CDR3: CASSEALGSGRRYGYTF. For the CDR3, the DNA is TGTGCCAGCAGTGAAGCGCTGGGGTCCGGGAGAAGGTACGGCTACACCTTC.

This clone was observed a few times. As DNA, the CDR3 is TGTGCCAGCAGCTTATACTCTGGGGAGGGGGAGACCCAGTACTTC. It encodes CASSLYSGEGETQYF. This chain joins TRBV11-3 and TRBJ2-5, with 7 nucleotides matching TRBD2. J lost 5 bases, V lost 2 bases, and 8 bases had no gene match. This CDR3 is 15 amino acids long. In germline, CDR1 is SGHNT, CDR2 YENEEA.

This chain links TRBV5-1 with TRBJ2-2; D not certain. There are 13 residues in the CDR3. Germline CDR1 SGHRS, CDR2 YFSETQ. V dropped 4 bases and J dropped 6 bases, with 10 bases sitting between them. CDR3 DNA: TGCGCCAGCAGCAGGCCCGATGCCGGGGAGCTGTTTTTT. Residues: CASSRPDAGELFF.

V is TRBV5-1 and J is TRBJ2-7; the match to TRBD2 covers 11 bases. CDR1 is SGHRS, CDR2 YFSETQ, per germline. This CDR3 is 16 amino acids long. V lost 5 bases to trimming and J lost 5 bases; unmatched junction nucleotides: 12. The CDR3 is CASSSSPTSGVHEQYF. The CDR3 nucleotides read TGCGCCAGCAGTTCCTCCCCGACTAGCGGGGTCCACGAGCAGTACTTC.

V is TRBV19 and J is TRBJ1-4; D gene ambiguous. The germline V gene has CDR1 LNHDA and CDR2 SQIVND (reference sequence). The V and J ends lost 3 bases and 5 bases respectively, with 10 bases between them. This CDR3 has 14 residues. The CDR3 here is CASSISSRNEKLFF. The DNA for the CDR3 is TGTGCCAGTAGTATCTCAAGTCGGAATGAAAAACTGTTTTTT.

The CDR3 here is CASSQGGMGSPLHF. CDR3 DNA sequence: TGTGCCAGCAGCCAAGGGGGTATGGGGTCACCCCTCCACTTT. The V and J genes are TRBV7-3 and TRBJ1-6; TRBD1 is a possible D gene (6 bases). V was pared by 5 bases and J by 10 bases, with 15 bases between. Germline V gene data show CDR1 as SGHTA and CDR2 as FQGTGA. CDR3 size: 14 residues.

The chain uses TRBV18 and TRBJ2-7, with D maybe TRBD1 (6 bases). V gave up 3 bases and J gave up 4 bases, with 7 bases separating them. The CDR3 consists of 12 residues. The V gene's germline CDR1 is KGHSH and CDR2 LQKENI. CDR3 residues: CASSPDRYEQYF. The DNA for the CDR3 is TGTGCCAGCTCACCGGACAGATACGAGCAGTACTTC. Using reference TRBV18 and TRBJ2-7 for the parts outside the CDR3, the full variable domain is NAGVMQNPRHLVRRRGQEARLRCSPMKGHSHVYWYRQLPEEGLKFMVYLQKENIIDESGMPKERFSAEFPKEGPSILRIQQVVRGDSAAYFCASSPDRYEQYFGPGTRLTVT.

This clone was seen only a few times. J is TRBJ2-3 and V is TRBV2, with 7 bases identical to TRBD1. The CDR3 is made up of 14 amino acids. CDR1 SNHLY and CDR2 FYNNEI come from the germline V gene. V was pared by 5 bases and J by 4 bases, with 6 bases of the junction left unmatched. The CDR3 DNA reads TGTGCCAGCAGTATAGGGACAGCAGCAGATACGCAGTATTTT. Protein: CASSIGTAADTQYF.

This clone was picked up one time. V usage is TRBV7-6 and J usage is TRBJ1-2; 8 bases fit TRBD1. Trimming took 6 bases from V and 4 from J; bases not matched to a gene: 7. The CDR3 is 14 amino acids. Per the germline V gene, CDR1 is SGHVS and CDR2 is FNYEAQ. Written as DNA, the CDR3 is TGTGCCAGCAGTCCGGGACAGGAGCCCTATGGCTACACCTTC. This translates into CASSPGQEPYGYTF.

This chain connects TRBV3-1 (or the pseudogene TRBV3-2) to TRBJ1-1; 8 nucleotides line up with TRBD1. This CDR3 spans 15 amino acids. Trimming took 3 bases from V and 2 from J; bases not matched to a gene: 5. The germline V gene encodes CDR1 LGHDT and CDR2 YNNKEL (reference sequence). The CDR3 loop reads CASSQNRGGNTEAFF. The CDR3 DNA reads TGTGCCAGCAGCCAGAACAGGGGGGGAAACACTGAAGCTTTCTTT.

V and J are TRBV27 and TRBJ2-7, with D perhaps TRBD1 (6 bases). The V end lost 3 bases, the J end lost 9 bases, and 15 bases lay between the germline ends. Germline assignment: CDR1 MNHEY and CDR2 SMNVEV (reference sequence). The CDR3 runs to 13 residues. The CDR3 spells CASSFLKDSPQYF. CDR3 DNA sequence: TGTGCCAGCAGTTTTTTAAAGGACAGCCCGCAGTACTTC.